This T cell receptor (beta chain) was sequenced in a study of Ad26.COV2.S vaccination and SARS-CoV-2 variants. Looking at the study overall: Into the muscle, Ad26.COV2.S was dosed once or twice, 56 days apart. Study-level points and caveats: Similar non-spike TCR breadth was observed in recipients of vaccine and of placebo.

Clones were read by immunoSEQ multiplex PCR, and TCRdb kept only the in-frame ones, dropping some. The sample records about 280,000 clones, roughly 86% being singletons. Treatment of the sample: over 15 received Ad26.COV2.S at low or high dose, single or two shots; five or six received placebo; per-sample allocation not given. Repertoires come from day 63 after the first vaccine or placebo injection. CDR1 and CDR2 from the germline V gene are SGHNT and YYREEE (reference sequence). This CDR3 region has 16 residues. V lost 4 bases to trimming and J lost 3 bases; unmatched junction nucleotides: 11. In regard to this clone: Its antigen is not identified.

The specimen comprised peripheral blood, sampled in a trial of Ad26.COV2.S vaccine versus placebo. The receptor's source is a person between 18 and 65 years old who received the Ad26.COV2.S COVID-19 vaccine or a placebo. The genes are TRBV5-4 and TRBJ1-1, with 8 bases matching TRBD1. This chain's CDR3 is CASSPGGRGPDTEAFF. The CDR3 bases are TGTGCCAGCAGCCCGGGAGGCAGGGGGCCGGACACTGAAGCTTTCTTT.